The rows below give T cell receptor beta chains drawn from one sample of a study of CD8+ T cells in alopecia areata. Only in-frame clones appear in the TCRdb table, and some are missing; sequencing was by immunoSEQ multiplex PCR. The sample holds 65,000 to 90,000 clones; roughly 50% are singletons and the top ten take 5.7%. Sequenced sample: NKG2D-high CD8+ T cells sorted from blood. The source is a human donor with alopecia areata. The CDR3 runs from the conserved cysteine through the conserved F or W. Rows may omit the clone size; those that give it use once, few, many or a size class.

>TRBV9|.
CASSVAIGGMDEQFF
>TRBV27|few
CASSPTTGLADEQYF
>TRBV4-1|few
CASSPGTIHEQFF
>TRBV14|few
CASSHVGNGELFF
>TRBV13|.
CASSFSYTDTQYF
>TRBV27|.
CASSPGLAGPNEQFF
>TRBV29-1|few
CSVTGNTGELFF
>TRBV29-1|.
CSVGGTENTDTQYF
>TRBV4-1|few
CASSQGRGVSYGYTF
>TRBV7-9|.
CASSPLYQETQYF
>TRBV28|few
CASSLAGGRYEQYF
>TRBV9|.
CASSAGTTDYEQYF
>TRBV30|.
CAWNYFYDGYTF
>TRBV27|.
CASSLDRDFTGELFF
>TRBV6-5|.
CASAPGTDTYEQYF
>TRBV29-1|.
CSVAGLAGGRGDEQFF
>TRBV5-1|.
CASSLYQGDTEAFF
>TRBV7-9|.
CASSPPALGSQETQYF
>TRBV19|.
CASSEVGTGWTDTQYF
>TRBV29-1|few
CSVLDPLGDGYTF
>TRBV27|.
CASSPTGENEQYF
>TRBV18|few
CASSSAGLGYNEQFF